The TCR beta chain under discussion was sequenced for a study of shared clonotypes between healthy human individuals. TCRdb's copy holds only in-frame clones and misses some; the assay was immunoSEQ multiplex PCR. The table shows 2,500,000 or so clones, with around nine tenths occurring only once. Germline values: CDR1 ENHRY, CDR2 SYGVKD. The CDR3 has 13 amino acids. The V and J ends lost 2 bases and 3 bases respectively, with 8 bases between them. Study-wide findings and caveats: Of the naive CD4 clonotypes, roughly 5.5% were shared across several donors. Genetic and exposure-history diversity was limited by the few donors.

Turning to this clone: Its matching antigen is unknown.

Sequencing input: naive CD4+ T cells sorted from blood. The subset: CD45RA+ positively selected. The chain links TRBV10-3 to TRBJ2-7; D ambiguous. The receptor comes from a man aged 18-30 years in good health. The CDR3 DNA follows: TGTGCCATCAGTGAGGCACAGTTCTACGAGCAGTACTTC. Protein product: CAISEAQFYEQYF.